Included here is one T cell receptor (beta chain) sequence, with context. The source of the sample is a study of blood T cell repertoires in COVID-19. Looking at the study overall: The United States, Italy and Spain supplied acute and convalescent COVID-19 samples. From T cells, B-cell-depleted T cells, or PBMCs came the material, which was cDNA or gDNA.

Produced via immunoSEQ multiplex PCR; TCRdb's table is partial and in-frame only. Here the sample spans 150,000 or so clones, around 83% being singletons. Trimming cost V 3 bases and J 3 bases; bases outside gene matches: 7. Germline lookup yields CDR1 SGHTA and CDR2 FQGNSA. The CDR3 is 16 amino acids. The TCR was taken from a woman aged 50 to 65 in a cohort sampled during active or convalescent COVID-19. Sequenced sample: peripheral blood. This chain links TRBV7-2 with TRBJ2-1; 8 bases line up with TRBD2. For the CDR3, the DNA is TGTGCCAGCAGCTTTGGAGCGGGGGCCGGCTACAATGAGCAGTTCTTC. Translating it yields CASSFGAGAGYNEQFF.